This T cell receptor (beta chain) was captured in a study of T-cell reconstitution after alpha-beta-depleted transplantation in children. Using unique molecular identifiers, the investigators prepared the TCRbeta library. TCRdb fed the PCR reads into MiXCR, producing one record per CDR3 protein. The sample shows roughly 420,000 distinct CDR3 sequences, roughly 17% of them seen only once. CDR1 is LGHNA, CDR2 YNFKEQ, per germline. The CDR3 covers 14 residues. Trimming removed 3 bases from V and 7 bases from J, with 14 bases in between. This clonotype was seen more than once but under ten times. The sample consisted of PBMCs, mostly from graft donor cells, taken 360 days after TCRalphabeta/CD19-depleted stem cell transplant. The gene calls are TRBV4-2 and TRBJ2-3; no definite D call. This TCR derives from a boy younger than two who had a stem cell transplant for Wiskott-Aldrich syndrome, so the T cells may come from the graft donor. Here the CDR3 reads CASSQGPVGNTQYF. The CDR3 nucleotides read TGTGCCAGCAGCCAGGGCCCCGTCGGAAATACGCAGTATTTT.